This TCR beta chain was profiled in a study of blood T cell repertoires in COVID-19. Overall study context: The study drew acute and convalescent COVID-19 samples from the United States, Italy and Spain. Sources were T cells, B-cell-depleted T cells, or PBMCs; the material itself was cDNA or gDNA.

In the original workflow: Amplification with reference gene primers provided the estimates of nucleated cell counts. TCRdb keeps only in-frame clones here, not all; method: immunoSEQ multiplex PCR. That table gives V, J and clone size, and the DNA gave D and trimming. Of about 150,000 clones listed, 65% to 85% are singletons. Germline assignment: CDR1 SGHTS and CDR2 YDEGEE. J gave up 0 bases and V 0 bases, and 3 bases lay outside the gene matches. This CDR3 is 16 amino acids long. The receptor comes from a woman aged 80 or older with acute or convalescent COVID-19. The sample taken for sequencing was peripheral blood. The chain carries TRBV5-8 and TRBJ2-3; 8 bases are shared with TRBD2. For the CDR3, the DNA is TGTGCCAGCAGCTTGGGAGCTAGCGGGAGCACAGATACGCAGTATTTT. Protein sequence: CASSLGASGSTDTQYF.